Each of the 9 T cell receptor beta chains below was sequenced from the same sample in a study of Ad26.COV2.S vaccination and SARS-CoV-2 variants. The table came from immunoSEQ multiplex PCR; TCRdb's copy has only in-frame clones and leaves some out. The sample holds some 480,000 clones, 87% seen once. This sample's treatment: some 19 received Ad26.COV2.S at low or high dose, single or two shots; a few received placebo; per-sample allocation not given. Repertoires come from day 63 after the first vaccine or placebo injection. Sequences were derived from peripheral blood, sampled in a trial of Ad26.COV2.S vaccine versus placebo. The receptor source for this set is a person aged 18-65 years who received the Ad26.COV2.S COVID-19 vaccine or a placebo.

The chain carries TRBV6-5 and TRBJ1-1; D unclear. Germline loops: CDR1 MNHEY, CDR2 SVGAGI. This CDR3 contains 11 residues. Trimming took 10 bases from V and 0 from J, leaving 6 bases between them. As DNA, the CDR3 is TGTGCCACCTTGATGAACACTGAAGCTTTCTTT. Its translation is CATLMNTEAFF.

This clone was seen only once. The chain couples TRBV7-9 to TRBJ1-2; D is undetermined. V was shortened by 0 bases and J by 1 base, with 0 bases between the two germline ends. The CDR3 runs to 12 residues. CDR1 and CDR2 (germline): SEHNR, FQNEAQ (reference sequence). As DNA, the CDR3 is TGTGCCAGCAGCTTAGCTAACTATGGCTACACCTTC. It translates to CASSLANYGYTF.

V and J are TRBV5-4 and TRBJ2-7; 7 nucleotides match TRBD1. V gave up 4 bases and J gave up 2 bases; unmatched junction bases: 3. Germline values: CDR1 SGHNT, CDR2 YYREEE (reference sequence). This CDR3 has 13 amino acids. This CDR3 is CASSHRGPYEQYF. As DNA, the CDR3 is TGTGCCAGCAGCCACAGGGGCCCCTACGAGCAGTACTTC. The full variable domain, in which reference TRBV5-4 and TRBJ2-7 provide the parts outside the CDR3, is ETGVTQSPTHLIKTRGQQVTLRCSSQSGHNTVSWYQQALGQGPQFIFQYYREEENGRGNFPPRFSGLQFPNYSSELNVNALELDDSALYLCASSHRGPYEQYFGPGTRLTVT.

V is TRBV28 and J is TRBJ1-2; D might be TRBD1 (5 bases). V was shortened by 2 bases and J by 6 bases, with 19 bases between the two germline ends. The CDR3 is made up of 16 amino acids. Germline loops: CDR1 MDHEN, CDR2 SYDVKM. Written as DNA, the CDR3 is TGTGCCAGCAGTTTAATTGGGCAGGGAGGTCAGAATGGCTACACCTTC. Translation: CASSLIGQGGQNGYTF.

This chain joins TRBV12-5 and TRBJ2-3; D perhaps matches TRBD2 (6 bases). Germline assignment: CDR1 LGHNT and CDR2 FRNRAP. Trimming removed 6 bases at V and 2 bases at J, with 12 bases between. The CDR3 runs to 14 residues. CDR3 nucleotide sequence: TGTGCTAGTGGCCGCGGGGTGGCCACAGATACGCAGTATTTT. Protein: CASGRGVATDTQYF.

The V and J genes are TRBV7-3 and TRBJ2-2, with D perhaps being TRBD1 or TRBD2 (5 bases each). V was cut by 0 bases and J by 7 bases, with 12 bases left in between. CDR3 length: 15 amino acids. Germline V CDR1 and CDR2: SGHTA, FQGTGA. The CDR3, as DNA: TGTGCCAGCAGCTTAACCGGGGCAGATGGCGGGGAGCTGTTTTTT. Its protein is CASSLTGADGGELFF.

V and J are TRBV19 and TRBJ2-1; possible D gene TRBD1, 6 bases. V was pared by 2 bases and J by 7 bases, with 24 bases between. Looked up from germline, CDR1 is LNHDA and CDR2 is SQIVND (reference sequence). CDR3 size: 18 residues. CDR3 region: CASSISGTGLWHGNEQFF. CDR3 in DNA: TGTGCCAGTAGTATATCCGGAACAGGGTTATGGCACGGGAATGAGCAGTTCTTC. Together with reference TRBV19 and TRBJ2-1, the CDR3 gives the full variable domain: DGGITQSPKYLFRKEGQNVTLSCEQNLNHDAMYWYRQDPGQGLRLIYYSQIVNDFQKGDIAEGYSVSREKKESFPLTVTSAQKNPTAFYLCASSISGTGLWHGNEQFFGPGTRLTVL.

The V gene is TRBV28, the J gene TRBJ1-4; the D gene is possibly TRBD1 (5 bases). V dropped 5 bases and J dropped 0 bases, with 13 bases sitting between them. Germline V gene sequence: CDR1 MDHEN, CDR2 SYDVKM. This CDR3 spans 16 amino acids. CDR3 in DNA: TGTGCCAGCAGTGAACCGGGGACCACAACTAATGAAAAACTGTTTTTT. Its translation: CASSEPGTTTNEKLFF.

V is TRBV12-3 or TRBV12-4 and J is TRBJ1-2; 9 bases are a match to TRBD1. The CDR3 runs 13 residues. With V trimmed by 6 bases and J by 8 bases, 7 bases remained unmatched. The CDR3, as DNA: TGTGCCAGCAGGGACAGGGGTATCTTCGGCTACACCTTC. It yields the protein CASRDRGIFGYTF.